Listed below are T cell receptor beta chains from one sample, sequenced in a study of OX40 agonist ivuxolimab in advanced cancers. Clones were sequenced by immunoSEQ multiplex PCR, and TCRdb holds only the in-frame ones, with some missing. The table lists roughly 17,000 clones, roughly 71% of them singletons, with roughly 19% in the top ten. Sequencing was performed on CD4+ or CD8+ T cells sorted from blood, taken in a trial of the OX40 agonist ivuxolimab. The source is an adult with an advanced solid tumor such as melanoma, head and neck, liver or kidney cancer. The CDR3 runs from the conserved cysteine through the conserved F or W. Each record gives: D gene, clone size, J gene, V gene, CDR3 length, CDR3 protein, CDR3 DNA. A D gene is named only where the DNA matches it firmly. The size of a clone is reported for some rows only, either as once, few or many, or as a class for expanded clones.

d_gene: -
abundance: few
j_gene: TRBJ2-7
v_gene: TRBV10-1
len: 13
CDR3aa: CASSESWLTEQYF
CDR3nt: TGCGCCAGCAGTGAGTCGTGGCTGACGGAGCAGTACTTC

d_gene: -
abundance: once
j_gene: TRBJ2-5
v_gene: TRBV11-1
len: 14
CDR3aa: CASSFSGTQETQYF
CDR3nt: TGTGCCAGCAGCTTTAGCGGAACTCAAGAGACCCAGTACTTC

d_gene: -
abundance: -
j_gene: TRBJ2-7
v_gene: TRBV19
len: 14
CDR3aa: CASSTGRGEYEQYF
CDR3nt: TGTGCCAGTAGTACGGGCAGAGGGGAGTACGAGCAGTACTTC

d_gene: -
abundance: -
j_gene: TRBJ1-1
v_gene: TRBV27
len: 15
CDR3aa: CASSLIGVGTPEAFF
CDR3nt: TGTGCCAGCAGTTTGATTGGGGTGGGGACCCCTGAAGCTTTCTTT

d_gene: TRBD2
abundance: -
j_gene: TRBJ2-5
v_gene: TRBV6-5
len: 15
CDR3aa: CASSQGTSGLETQYF
CDR3nt: TGTGCCAGCAGCCAGGGGACTAGCGGGTTAGAGACCCAGTACTTC

d_gene: TRBD1
abundance: -
j_gene: TRBJ1-1
v_gene: TRBV10-1
len: 13
CDR3aa: CASSGQGANVAFF
CDR3nt: TGCGCCAGCTCGGGACAGGGGGCGAACGTGGCTTTCTTT

d_gene: TRBD2
abundance: -
j_gene: TRBJ2-7
v_gene: TRBV5-1
len: 16
CDR3aa: CASSLARGGPNYEQYF
CDR3nt: TGCGCCAGCAGCTTGGCTCGCGGGGGGCCCAACTACGAGCAGTACTTC

d_gene: TRBD1
abundance: -
j_gene: TRBJ2-3
v_gene: TRBV28
len: 14
CDR3aa: CASRRTGEVDTQYF
CDR3nt: TGTGCCAGCAGACGGACAGGGGAGGTAGATACGCAGTATTTT

d_gene: TRBD1
abundance: -
j_gene: TRBJ1-2
v_gene: TRBV6-6
len: 14
CDR3aa: CASSHQGAGYGYTF
CDR3nt: TGTGCCAGCAGTCACCAGGGGGCCGGCTATGGCTACACCTTC

d_gene: TRBD1
abundance: medium-sized
j_gene: TRBJ2-3
v_gene: TRBV7-7
len: 16
CDR3aa: CASSLEPGGMWDTQYF
CDR3nt: TGTGCCAGCAGCTTGGAGCCAGGGGGCATGTGGGATACGCAGTATTTT